This TCR beta chain was identified in a study of T cells in women clearing cervical HPV infection. Method: immunoSEQ multiplex PCR; TCRdb's copy keeps in-frame clones and lacks some. The sample data list around 15,000 clones. All donors had a single incident cervical HPV16 infection, not prevalent. For this clone: The CDR3 end is not reached by the read, which stops 3 residues before it; the germline J gene fills it in.

The CDR3 is 15 residues long. Germline V gene sequence: CDR1 SGHRS, CDR2 YFSETQ. The V and J ends lost 4 bases and 0 bases, in that order; junction bases with no gene match: 3. The chain joins TRBV5-1 to TRBJ1-4; 7 nucleotides align to TRBD1. The sample was blood buffy coat. The source is a woman aged 18 to 75 with a cervical HPV16 infection that either progressed to CIN3+ or cleared (not recorded which). CDR3 bases read: TGCGCCAGCAGCGACGGGACAGCAACTAATGAAAAA. Protein product: CASSDGTATNEK. The entire CDR3 protein reads CASSDGTATNEKLFF.